This T cell receptor beta chain was recorded in a study of T-cell reconstitution after alpha-beta-depleted transplantation in children. Germline lookup yields CDR1 SGHVS and CDR2 FNYEAQ. The CDR3 has 13 amino acids. Trimming pared 1 base from V and 6 bases from J, leaving 7 bases between. Unique molecular identifiers were built into the TCRbeta library. TCRdb re-analysed the PCR reads in MiXCR, keeping a single row per CDR3 protein. Of approximately 500,000 distinct CDR3 sequences in the sample, 25% to 30% were seen once. In this sample, this clonotype turned up many times. This specimen was PBMCs, taken before TCRalphabeta/CD19-depleted stem cell transplant. V gene TRBV7-6 combines with J gene TRBJ1-5; D uncertain. This sequence originates from a boy in the first two years of life with Wiskott-Aldrich syndrome, due to receive a stem cell transplant. The CDR3 bases are TGTGCCAGCAGCTTAGAGGATGGTCAGCCCCAGCATTTT. This translates into CASSLEDGQPQHF.